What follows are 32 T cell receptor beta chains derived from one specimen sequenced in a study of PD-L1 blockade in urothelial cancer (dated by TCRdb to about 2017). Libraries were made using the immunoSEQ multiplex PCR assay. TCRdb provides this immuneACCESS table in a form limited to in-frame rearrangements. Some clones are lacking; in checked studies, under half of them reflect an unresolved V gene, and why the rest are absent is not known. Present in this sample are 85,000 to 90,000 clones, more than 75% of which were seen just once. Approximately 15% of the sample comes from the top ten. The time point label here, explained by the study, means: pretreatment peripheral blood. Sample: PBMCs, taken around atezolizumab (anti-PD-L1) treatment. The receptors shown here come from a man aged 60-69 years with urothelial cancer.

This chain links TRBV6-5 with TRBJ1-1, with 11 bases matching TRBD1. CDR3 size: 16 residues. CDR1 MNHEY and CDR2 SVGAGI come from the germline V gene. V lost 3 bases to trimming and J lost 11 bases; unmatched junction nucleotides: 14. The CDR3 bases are TGTGCCAGCAGTTATTGGACAGGGGGCGGGGGTCTGAAGGCTTTCTTT. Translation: CASSYWTGGGGLKAFF.

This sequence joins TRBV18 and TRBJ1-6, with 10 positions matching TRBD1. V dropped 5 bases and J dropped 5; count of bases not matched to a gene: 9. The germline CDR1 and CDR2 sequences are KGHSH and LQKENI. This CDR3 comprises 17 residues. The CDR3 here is CASSGSGQGPNNSPLHF. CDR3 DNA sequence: TGTGCCAGCTCAGGGTCGGGACAGGGGCCGAATAATTCACCCCTCCACTTT.

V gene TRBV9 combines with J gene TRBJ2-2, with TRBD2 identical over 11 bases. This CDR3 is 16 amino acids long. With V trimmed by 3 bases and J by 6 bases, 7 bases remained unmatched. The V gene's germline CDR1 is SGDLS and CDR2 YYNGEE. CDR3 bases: TGTGCCAGCAGCGCTAGCGGGAGGTTGGGCGCCGGGGAGCTGTTTTTT. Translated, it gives CASSASGRLGAGELFF.

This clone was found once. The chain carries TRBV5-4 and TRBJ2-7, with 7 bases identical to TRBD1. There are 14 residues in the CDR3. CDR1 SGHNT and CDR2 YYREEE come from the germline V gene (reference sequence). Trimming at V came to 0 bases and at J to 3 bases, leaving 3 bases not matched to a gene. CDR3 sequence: CASSLGQGNYEQYF. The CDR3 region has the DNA TGTGCCAGCAGCTTGGGACAGGGAAACTACGAGCAGTACTTC.

This chain's CDR3 is CASSYRGHEQYF. The CDR3 DNA reads TGTGCCAGCAGTTATAGGGGCCACGAGCAGTACTTC. The chain couples TRBV2 to TRBJ2-7, with D possibly TRBD1 on 5 matching bases. The germline CDR1 and CDR2 sequences are SNHLY and FYNNEI. This CDR3 has 12 amino acids. The V gene lost 5 bases and the J gene lost 5 bases, with 10 bases spanning the gap.

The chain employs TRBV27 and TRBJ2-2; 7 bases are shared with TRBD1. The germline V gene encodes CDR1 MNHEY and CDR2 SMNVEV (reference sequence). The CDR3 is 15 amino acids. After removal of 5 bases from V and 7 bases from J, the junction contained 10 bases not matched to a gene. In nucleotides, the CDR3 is TGTGCCAGCAGTGCCATAGACAGGGACGGCGGGGAGCTGTTTTTT. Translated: CASSAIDRDGGELFF.

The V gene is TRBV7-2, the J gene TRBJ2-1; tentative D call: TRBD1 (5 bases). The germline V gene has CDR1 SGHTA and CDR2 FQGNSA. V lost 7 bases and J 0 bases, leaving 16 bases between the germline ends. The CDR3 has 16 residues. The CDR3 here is CASTATTALSYNEQFF. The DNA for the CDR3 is TGTGCCAGCACCGCCACGACAGCACTCTCCTACAATGAGCAGTTCTTC.

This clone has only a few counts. The CDR3 sequence is CAWSVGWDSSYEQYF. CDR3 DNA sequence: TGTGCCTGGAGTGTAGGCTGGGACAGCTCCTACGAGCAGTACTTC. The chain links TRBV30 to TRBJ2-7, with 7 bases matching TRBD1. CDR1 and CDR2 from the germline V gene are GTSNPN and SVGIG (reference sequence). V was pared by 0 bases and J by 0 bases, with 5 bases of the junction left unmatched. The CDR3 has 15 amino acids.

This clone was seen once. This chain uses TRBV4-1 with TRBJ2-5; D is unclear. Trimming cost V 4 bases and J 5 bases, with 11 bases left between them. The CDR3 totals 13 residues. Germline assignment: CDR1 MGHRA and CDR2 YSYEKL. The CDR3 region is CASSPFPRETQYF. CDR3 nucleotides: TGCGCCAGCAGCCCATTTCCTAGGGAGACCCAGTACTTC.

The CDR3 DNA is TGTGCCAGCTGCAATCCGGGGTTGGAGCAGTTCTTC. As protein: CASCNPGLEQFF. The rearrangement uses TRBV6-5 and TRBJ2-1; a weak D match, TRBD2 (5 bases). V dropped 8 bases and J dropped 10 bases, with 15 bases sitting between them. Germline V gives CDR1 MNHEY, CDR2 SVGAGI. CDR3 size: 12 residues.

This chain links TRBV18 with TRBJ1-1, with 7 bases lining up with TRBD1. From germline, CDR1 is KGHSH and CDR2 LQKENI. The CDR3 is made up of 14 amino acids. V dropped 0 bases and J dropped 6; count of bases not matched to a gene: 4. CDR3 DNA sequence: TGTGCCAGCTCACCACCGACAGGGATTCCTGAAGCTTTCTTT. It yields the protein CASSPPTGIPEAFF.

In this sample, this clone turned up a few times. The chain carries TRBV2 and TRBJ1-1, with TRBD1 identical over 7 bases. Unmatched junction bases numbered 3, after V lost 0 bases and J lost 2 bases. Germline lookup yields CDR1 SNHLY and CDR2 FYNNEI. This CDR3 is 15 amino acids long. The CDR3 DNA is TGTGCCAGCAGTGAAGCAACAGGGGCTAACACTGAAGCTTTCTTT. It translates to CASSEATGANTEAFF.

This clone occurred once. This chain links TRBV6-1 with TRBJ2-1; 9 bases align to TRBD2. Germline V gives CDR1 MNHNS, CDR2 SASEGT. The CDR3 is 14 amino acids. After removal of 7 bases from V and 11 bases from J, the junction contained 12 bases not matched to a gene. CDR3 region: CASIVGREGRKQFF. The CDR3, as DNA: TGTGCCAGCATCGTTGGGCGGGAGGGCCGGAAGCAGTTCTTC.

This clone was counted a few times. CDR3: CASSMGPDNYGYTF. The CDR3 nucleotides are TGTGCCAGTAGTATGGGGCCGGACAACTATGGCTACACCTTC. The rearrangement uses TRBV19 and TRBJ1-2; a weak D match, TRBD1 (5 bases). The CDR3 is made up of 14 amino acids. Germline-derived CDR1 and CDR2 are LNHDA and SQIVND (reference sequence). V was shortened by 3 bases and J by 2 bases, with 10 bases between the two germline ends.

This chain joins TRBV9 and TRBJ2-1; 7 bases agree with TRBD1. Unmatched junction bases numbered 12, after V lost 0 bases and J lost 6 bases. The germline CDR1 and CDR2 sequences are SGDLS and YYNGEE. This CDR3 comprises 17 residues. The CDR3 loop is CASSVELVGGAVNEQFF. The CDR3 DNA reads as TGTGCCAGCAGCGTAGAGCTGGTAGGGGGCGCAGTCAATGAGCAGTTCTTC.

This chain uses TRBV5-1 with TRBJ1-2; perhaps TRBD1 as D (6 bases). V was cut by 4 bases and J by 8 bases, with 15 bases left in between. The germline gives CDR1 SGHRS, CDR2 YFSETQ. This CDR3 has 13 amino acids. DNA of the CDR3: TGCGCCAGCAGCAACGACAGGTTGGGGGGCTACACCTTC. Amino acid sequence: CASSNDRLGGYTF. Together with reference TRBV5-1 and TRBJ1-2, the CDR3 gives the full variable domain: KAGVTQTPRYLIKTRGQQVTLSCSPISGHRSVSWYQQTPGQGLQFLFEYFSETQRNKGNFPGRFSGRQFSNSRSEMNVSTLELGDSALYLCASSNDRLGGYTFGSGTRLTVV.

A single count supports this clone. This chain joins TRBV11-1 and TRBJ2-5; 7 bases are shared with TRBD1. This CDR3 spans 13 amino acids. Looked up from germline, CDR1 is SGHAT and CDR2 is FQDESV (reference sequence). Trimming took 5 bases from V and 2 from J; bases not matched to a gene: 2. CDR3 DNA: TGTGCCAGCAGCCCGGGACAGCAAGAGACCCAGTACTTC. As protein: CASSPGQQETQYF.

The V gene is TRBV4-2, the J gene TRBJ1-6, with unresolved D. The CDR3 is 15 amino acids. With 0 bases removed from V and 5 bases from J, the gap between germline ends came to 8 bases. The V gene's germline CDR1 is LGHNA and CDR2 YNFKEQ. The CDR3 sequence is CASSQEVADNSPLHF. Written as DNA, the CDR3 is TGTGCCAGCAGCCAAGAGGTAGCAGATAATTCACCCCTCCACTTT.

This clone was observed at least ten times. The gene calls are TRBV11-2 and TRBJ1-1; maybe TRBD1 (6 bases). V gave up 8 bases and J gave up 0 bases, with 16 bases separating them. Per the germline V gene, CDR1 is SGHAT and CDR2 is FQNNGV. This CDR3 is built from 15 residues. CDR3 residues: CASRGGLFLNTEAFF. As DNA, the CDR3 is TGTGCCAGCCGGGGGGGCTTATTTTTGAACACTGAAGCTTTCTTT. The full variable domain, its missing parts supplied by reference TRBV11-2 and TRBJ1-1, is EAGVAQSPRYKIIEKRQSVAFWCNPISGHATLYWYQQILGQGPKLLIQFQNNGVVDDSQLPKDRFSAERLKGVDSTLKIQPAKLEDSAVYLCASRGGLFLNTEAFFGQGTRLTVV.

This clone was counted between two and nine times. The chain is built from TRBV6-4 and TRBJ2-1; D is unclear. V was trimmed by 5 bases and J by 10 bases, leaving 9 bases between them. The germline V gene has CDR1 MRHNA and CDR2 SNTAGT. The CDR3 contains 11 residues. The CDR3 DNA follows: TGTGCCAGCAGTAATTTCAGAGAGCAGTTCTTC. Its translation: CASSNFREQFF.

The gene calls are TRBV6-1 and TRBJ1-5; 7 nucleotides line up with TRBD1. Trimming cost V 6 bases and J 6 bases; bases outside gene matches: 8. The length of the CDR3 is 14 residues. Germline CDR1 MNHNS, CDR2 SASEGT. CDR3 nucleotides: TGTGCCAGCAGAGACCGACAGGGCAGTCAGCCCCAGCATTTT. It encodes CASRDRQGSQPQHF.

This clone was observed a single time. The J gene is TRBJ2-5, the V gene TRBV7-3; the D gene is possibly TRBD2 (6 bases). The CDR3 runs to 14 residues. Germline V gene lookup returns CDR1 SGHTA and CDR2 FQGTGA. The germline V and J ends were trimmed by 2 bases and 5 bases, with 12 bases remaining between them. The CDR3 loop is CASSLGTGGETQYF. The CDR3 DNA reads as TGTGCCAGCAGCTTAGGGACTGGGGGGGAGACCCAGTACTTC.

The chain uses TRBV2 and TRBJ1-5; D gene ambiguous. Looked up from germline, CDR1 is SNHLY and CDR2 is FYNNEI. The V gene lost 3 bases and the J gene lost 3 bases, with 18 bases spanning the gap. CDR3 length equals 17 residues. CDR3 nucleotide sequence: TGTGCCAGCAGTGAGATCCCGGAGGAGGCCCCCAATCAGCCCCAGCATTTT. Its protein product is CASSEIPEEAPNQPQHF. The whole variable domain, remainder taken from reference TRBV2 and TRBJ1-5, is EPEVTQTPSHQVTQMGQEVILRCVPISNHLYFYWYRQILGQKVEFLVSFYNNEISEKSEIFDDQFSVERPDGSNFTLKIRSTKLEDSAMYFCASSEIPEEAPNQPQHFGDGTRLSIL.

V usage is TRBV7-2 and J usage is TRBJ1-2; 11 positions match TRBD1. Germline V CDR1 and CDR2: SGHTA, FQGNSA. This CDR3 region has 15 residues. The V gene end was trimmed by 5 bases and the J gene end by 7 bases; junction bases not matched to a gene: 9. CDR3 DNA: TGTGCCAGCAGCCGGACAGGGGGCAGGGGAAGTGGCTACACCTTC. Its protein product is CASSRTGGRGSGYTF.

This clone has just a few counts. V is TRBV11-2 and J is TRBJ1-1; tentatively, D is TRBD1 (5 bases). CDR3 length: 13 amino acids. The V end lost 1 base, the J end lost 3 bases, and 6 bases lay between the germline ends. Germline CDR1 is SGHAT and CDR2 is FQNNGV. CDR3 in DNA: TGTGCCAGCAGCTTAGGGACATACACTGAAGCTTTCTTT. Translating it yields CASSLGTYTEAFF.

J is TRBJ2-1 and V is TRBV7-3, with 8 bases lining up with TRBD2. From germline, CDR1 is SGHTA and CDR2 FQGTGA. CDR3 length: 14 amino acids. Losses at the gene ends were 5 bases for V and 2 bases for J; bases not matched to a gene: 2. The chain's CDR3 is CASSPGGTYNEQFF. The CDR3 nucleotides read TGTGCCAGCAGCCCGGGGGGGACCTACAATGAGCAGTTCTTC.

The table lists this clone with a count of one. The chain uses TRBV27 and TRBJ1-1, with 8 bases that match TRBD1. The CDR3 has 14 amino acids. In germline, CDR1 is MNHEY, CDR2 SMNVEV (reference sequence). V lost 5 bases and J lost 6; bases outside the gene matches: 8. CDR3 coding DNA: TGTGCCAGCAGTCCCTGGACAGGGAGCCCTGAAGCTTTCTTT. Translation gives CASSPWTGSPEAFF.

CDR3 sequence reads: CASSLTGNEQFF. The CDR3 DNA sequence: TGTGCCAGCAGCTTAACAGGGAATGAGCAGTTCTTC. V usage is TRBV5-6 and J usage is TRBJ2-1; D possibly corresponds to TRBD1 (6 bases). Germline assignment: CDR1 SGHDT and CDR2 YYEEEE. CDR3 length equals 12 residues. The V end lost 2 bases, the J end lost 7 bases, and 7 bases lay between the germline ends.

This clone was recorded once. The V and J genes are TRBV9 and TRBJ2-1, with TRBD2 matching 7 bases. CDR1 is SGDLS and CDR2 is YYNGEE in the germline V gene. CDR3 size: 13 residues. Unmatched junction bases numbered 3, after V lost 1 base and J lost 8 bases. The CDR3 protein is CASSVRGVDEQFF. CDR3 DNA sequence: TGTGCCAGCAGCGTACGGGGGGTGGATGAGCAGTTCTTC.

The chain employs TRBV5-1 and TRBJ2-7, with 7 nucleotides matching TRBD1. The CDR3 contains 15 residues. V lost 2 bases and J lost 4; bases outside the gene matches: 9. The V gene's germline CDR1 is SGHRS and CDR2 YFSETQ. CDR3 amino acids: CASSFGDSRSYEQYF. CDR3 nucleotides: TGCGCCAGCAGCTTCGGGGACAGCCGAAGTTACGAGCAGTACTTC.

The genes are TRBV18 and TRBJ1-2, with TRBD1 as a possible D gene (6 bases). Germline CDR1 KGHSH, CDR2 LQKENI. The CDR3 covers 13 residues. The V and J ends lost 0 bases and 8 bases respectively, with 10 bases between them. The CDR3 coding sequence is TGTGCCAGCTCACCACCGGCAGGGGTGGGCTACACCTTC. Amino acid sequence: CASSPPAGVGYTF.

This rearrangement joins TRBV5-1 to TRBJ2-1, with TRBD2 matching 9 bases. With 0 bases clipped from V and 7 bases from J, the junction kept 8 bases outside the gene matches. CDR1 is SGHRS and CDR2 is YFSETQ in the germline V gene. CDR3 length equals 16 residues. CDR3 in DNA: TGCGCCAGCAGCTTGGACGGGACTAGCCCTTGGAATGAGCAGTTCTTC. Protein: CASSLDGTSPWNEQFF.